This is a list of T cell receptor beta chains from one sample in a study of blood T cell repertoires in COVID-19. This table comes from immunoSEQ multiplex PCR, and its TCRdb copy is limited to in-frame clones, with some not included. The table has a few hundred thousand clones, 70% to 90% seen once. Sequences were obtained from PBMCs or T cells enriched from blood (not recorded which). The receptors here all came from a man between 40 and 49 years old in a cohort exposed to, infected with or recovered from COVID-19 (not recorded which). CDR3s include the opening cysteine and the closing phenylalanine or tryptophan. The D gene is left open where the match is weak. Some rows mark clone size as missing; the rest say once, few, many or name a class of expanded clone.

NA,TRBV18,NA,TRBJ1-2,TGTGCCAGCTCACCACCGGGCAGGCCGTATGGCTACACCTTC,CASSPPGRPYGYTF
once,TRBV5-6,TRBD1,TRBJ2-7,TGTGCCAGCAGCTCCCGGGACAGGGGGTACCACGAGCAGTACTTC,CASSSRDRGYHEQYF
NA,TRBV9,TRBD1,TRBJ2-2,TGTGCCAGCAGCGTAGGGCAGGGGGTACTAGGGGAGCTGTTTTTT,CASSVGQGVLGELFF
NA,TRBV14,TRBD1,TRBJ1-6,TGTGCCAGCAGCCGGGACAGGGGTAATTCACCCCTCCACTTT,CASSRDRGNSPLHF
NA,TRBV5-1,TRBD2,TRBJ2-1,TGCGCCAGCAGCTCCACCATCCTAGCGGACTACAATGAGCAGTTCTTC,CASSSTILADYNEQFF
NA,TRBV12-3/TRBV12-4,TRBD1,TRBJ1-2,TGTGCCAGCAGGAGGACAGGCTATGGCTACACCTTC,CASRRTGYGYTF
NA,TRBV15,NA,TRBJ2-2,TGTGCCACCAGCAGAGGGGCACGAACGAACACCGGGGAGCTGTTTTTT,CATSRGARTNTGELFF
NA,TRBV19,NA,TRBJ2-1,TGTGCCAGTAGTATAGCCCAGAGGGGGGGTATCACCTACAATGAGCAGTTCTTC,CASSIAQRGGITYNEQFF
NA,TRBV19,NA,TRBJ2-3,TGTGCCAGTACTCGGACTTCGGGCACAGATACGCAGTATTTT,CASTRTSGTDTQYF
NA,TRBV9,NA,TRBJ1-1,TGTGCCAGCAGCGTAGCGAGTCAGGGGATCACTGAAGCTTTCTTT,CASSVASQGITEAFF
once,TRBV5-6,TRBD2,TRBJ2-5,TGTGCCAGCAGCAGGGGACTAGCGGGAGGGGAGACCCAGTACTTC,CASSRGLAGGETQYF
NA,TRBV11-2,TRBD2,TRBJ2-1,TGTGCCAGCAGCTTAGTCCTCAGACGGGGGGGCAGGTTAACGGATGAGCAGTTCTTC,CASSLVLRRGGRLTDEQFF
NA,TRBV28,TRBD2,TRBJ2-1,TGTGCCAGCACCCGGACTAGCGGCTTAAAAAATGAGCAGTTCTTC,CASTRTSGLKNEQFF
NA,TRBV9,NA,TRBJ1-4,TGTGCCAGCAGCCCAGGCCAGGGGCGGTCTAATGAAAAACTGTTTTTT,CASSPGQGRSNEKLFF
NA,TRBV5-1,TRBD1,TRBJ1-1,TGCGCCAGCAGCTTGTACAGGGGGGGCACTGAAGCTTTCTTT,CASSLYRGGTEAFF
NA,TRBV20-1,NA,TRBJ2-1,TGCAGTGCTAATGAGCGGAATCGATACAATGAGCAGTTCTTC,CSANERNRYNEQFF
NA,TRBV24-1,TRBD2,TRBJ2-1,TGTGCCACCAGTGATTCGGGGACTAGCGGCTCCTACAATGAGCAGTTCTTC,CATSDSGTSGSYNEQFF
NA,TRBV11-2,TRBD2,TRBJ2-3,TGTGCCAGCAGCTTAGGTAGACTAGCGGGAGCAGATACGCAGTATTTT,CASSLGRLAGADTQYF
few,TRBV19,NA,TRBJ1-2,TGTGCCAGTAGGAGTTACGAACAGGAGACCTATGGCTACACCTTC,CASRSYEQETYGYTF
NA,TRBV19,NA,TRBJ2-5,TGTGCCAGTAGTATTATGGAGACCCAGTACTTC,CASSIMETQYF
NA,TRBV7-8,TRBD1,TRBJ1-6,TGTGCCAGCAGTGCAGGGCGGGACAGATCTTATTCACCCCTCCACTTT,CASSAGRDRSYSPLHF
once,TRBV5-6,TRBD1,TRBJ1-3,TGTGCCAGCAGCAGGGACAGGTCTCGGGGAAACACCATATATTTT,CASSRDRSRGNTIYF
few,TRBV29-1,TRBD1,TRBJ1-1,TGCAGCGTTGAAGCCACAGGGGGGAACACTGAAGCTTTCTTT,CSVEATGGNTEAFF
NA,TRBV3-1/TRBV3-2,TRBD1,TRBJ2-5,TGTGCCAGCAGCCAAGGGACAGGGAGTTTGGGAGAGACCCAGTACTTC,CASSQGTGSLGETQYF
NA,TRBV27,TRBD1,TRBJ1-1,TGTGCCAGCAGTTTATCTAGGGGGCACACTGAAGCTTTCTTT,CASSLSRGHTEAFF
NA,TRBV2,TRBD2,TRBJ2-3,TGTGCCAGCAGTGAAATTGGCGGGAGCGATACGCAGTATTTT,CASSEIGGSDTQYF
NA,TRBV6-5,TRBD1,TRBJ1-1,TGTGCCAGCAGTCTACAGACAGGGGGGGGCACTGAAGCTTTCTTT,CASSLQTGGGTEAFF
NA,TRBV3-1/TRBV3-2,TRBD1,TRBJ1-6,TGTGCCAGCAGCCCCGGGACAGGGGTTTCACCCCTCCACTTT,CASSPGTGVSPLHF
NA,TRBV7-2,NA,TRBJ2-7,TGTGCCAGCAGCTTAGTTATATACGAGCAGTACTTC,CASSLVIYEQYF
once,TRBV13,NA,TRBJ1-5,TGTGCCAGCAGCTTAAGAGGTAATCAGCCCCAGCATTTT,CASSLRGNQPQHF
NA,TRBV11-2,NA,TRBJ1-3,TGTGCCAGCAGCTTAGATGGGGCATCGAACTCTGGAAACACCATATATTTT,CASSLDGASNSGNTIYF
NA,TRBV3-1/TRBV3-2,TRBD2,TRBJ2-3,TGTGCCAGCAGCCCCGGACTAGCGGGAGCTCCAGATACGCAGTATTTT,CASSPGLAGAPDTQYF
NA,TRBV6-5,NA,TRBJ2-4,TGTGCCAGTAGCTGGGAGGCCAAAAACATTCAGTACTTC,CASSWEAKNIQYF
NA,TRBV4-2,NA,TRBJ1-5,TGTGCCAGCAGCCAAGATCCCCGCGGCAATCAGCCCCAGCATTTT,CASSQDPRGNQPQHF
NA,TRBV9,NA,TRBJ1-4,TGTGCCAGCAGCCCCCAATATGGGGGCGGGGAAAAACTGTTTTTT,CASSPQYGGGEKLFF
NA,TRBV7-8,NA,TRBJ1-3,TGTGCCAGCAGCCCGGGGGGGTCTGGAAACACCATATATTTT,CASSPGGSGNTIYF
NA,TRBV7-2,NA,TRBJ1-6,TGTGCCAGCGCGGGGGAGGGCTATTCACCCCTCCACTTT,CASAGEGYSPLHF
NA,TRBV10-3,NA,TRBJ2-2,TGTGCCATCAGTGAGTCGCCGGAAGGGGTCGGGGAGCTGTTTTTT,CAISESPEGVGELFF
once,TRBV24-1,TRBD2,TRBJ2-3,TGTGCCACCAGTGACGCGGGAGGCACAGATACGCAGTATTTT,CATSDAGGTDTQYF
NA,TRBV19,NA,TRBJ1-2,TGTGCCAGTAGTATTACCTCGCGACAGGACGTCTATGGCTACACCTTC,CASSITSRQDVYGYTF
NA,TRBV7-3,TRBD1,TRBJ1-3,TGTGCCAGCAGCACGGGACAGGGAAACACCATATATTTT,CASSTGQGNTIYF
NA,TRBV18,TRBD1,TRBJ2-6,TGTGCCAGCTCACCATGGGACAGCCCTTCTGGGGCCAACGTCCTGACTTTC,CASSPWDSPSGANVLTF
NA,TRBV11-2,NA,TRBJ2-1,TGTGCCAGCAGCTTAGAGGGGTTACAGGATGAGCAGTTCTTC,CASSLEGLQDEQFF
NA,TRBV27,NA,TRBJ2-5,TGTGCCAGCAGTTTTTTAGCGGACCCGCAAGAGACCCAGTACTTC,CASSFLADPQETQYF
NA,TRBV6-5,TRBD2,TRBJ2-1,TGTGCCAGCAGTTTCGGACTAGCGGGAGAAATGGATGAGCAGTTCTTC,CASSFGLAGEMDEQFF
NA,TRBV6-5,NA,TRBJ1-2,TGTGCCATCCCAATAGACAGTAACTATGGCTACACCTTC,CAIPIDSNYGYTF
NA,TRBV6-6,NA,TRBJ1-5,TGTGCCAGCAGTTACTCAGGGGGCAATCAGCCCCAGCATTTT,CASSYSGGNQPQHF
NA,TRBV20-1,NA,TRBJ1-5,TGCAGTGCTAGTGGAGGGGGTAGAAGCAATCAGCCCCAGCATTTT,CSASGGGRSNQPQHF
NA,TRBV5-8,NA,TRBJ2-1,TGTGCCAGCAGCTTGGGGCGGAGCTCCTACAATGAGCAGTTCTTC,CASSLGRSSYNEQFF
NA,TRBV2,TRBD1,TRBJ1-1,TGTGCCAGCAGTAGGAACAGGGGGGCTGAAGCTTTCTTT,CASSRNRGAEAFF
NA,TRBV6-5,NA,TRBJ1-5,TGTGCCAGCAGTTACTCGGGGTCCGGGGGCAATCAGCCCCAGCATTTT,CASSYSGSGGNQPQHF
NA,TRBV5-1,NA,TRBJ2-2,TGCGCCAGCAGCTTTAGTGACAGTCTGAGAAGTGGCGGGGAGCTGTTTTTT,CASSFSDSLRSGGELFF